The clone carrying this T cell receptor beta chain was counted at least ten times. Trimming removed 5 bases from V and 8 bases from J; junction bases left unmatched: 9. The germline V gene encodes CDR1 SGHRS and CDR2 YFSETQ. CDR3 length: 14 residues. The data derive from a study of read filtering for tumor transcriptome and immune sequencing. This library used around 400 ng RNA and molecular barcoded adaptors spanning alpha/delta and beta/gamma chains. TCRdb re-analysed the reads in MiXCR, keeping a single row per CDR3 protein. The sample shows about 62,000 distinct CDR3 sequences, roughly a fifth of them seen only once.

This rearrangement joins TRBV5-1 to TRBJ2-1; 8 bases are shared with TRBD2. Sequences were obtained from a population of CD138-negative cells sorted from bone marrow. The TCR comes from a donor at least 40 years old with multiple myeloma. CDR3 sequence reads: CASRPSGGVDEQFF. The DNA of the CDR3 is TGCGCCAGCAGACCTTCGGGGGGGGTCGATGAGCAGTTCTTC.